Listed here are 27 T cell receptor beta chains from one sample, sequenced in a study of T-cell memory formation after mild COVID-19. A single record per CDR3 protein comes from TCRdb applying MiXCR to the 5' RACE reads. Among roughly 2,300 distinct CDR3 sequences listed, over 65% were seen once. The sequenced sample was PBMCs or a T cell subset sorted from them (not recorded which). The source of these receptors is an adult who had mild COVID-19 (a few samples of this study predate the infection). Cell type and time point are not known.

This chain uses TRBV12-3 or TRBV12-4 with TRBJ2-2, with D unclear. The germline V and J ends were trimmed by 3 bases and 2 bases, with 10 bases remaining between them. CDR3 length: 15 amino acids. In DNA form, the CDR3 reads TGTGCCAGCAGTTTGGGCAGGCTTAACACCGGGGAGCTGTTTTTT. It encodes CASSLGRLNTGELFF.

The chain recombines TRBV20-1 with TRBJ2-1; 10 bases are shared with TRBD1. The CDR3 spans 16 residues. V lost 1 base to trimming and J lost 2 bases; unmatched junction nucleotides: 5. The germline CDR1 and CDR2 sequences are DFQATT and SNEGSKA (reference sequence). CDR3 protein: CSARAGQGDAYNEQFF. CDR3 nucleotide sequence: TGCAGTGCTAGAGCTGGACAGGGGGACGCCTACAATGAGCAGTTCTTC.

The chain couples TRBV7-8 to TRBJ2-7; possible D gene TRBD2, 5 bases. The DNA matches TRBJ2-5 better at its end, which makes the J call doubtful. The germline gives CDR1 SGHVS, CDR2 FQNEAQ. This CDR3 comprises 15 residues. CDR3 sequence: CASSLHGEIQETQYF. CDR3 in DNA: TGTGCCAGCAGCTTGCACGGGGAAATCCAAGAGACCCAGTACTTC.

This clonotype came up once. The chain recombines TRBV5-1 with TRBJ2-2, with D possibly called TRBD1 or TRBD2 (5 bases each). In germline, CDR1 is SGHRS, CDR2 YFSETQ. The CDR3 is 17 amino acids. V lost 3 bases and J 0 bases, leaving 15 bases between the germline ends. CDR3 bases: TGCGCCAGCAGCTCGAACGGGGCTAACGCGAACACCGGGGAGCTGTTTTTT. Protein sequence: CASSSNGANANTGELFF.

This clonotype was detected only once. V is TRBV5-1 and J is TRBJ2-1; D ambiguous. CDR1 and CDR2 (germline): SGHRS, YFSETQ. V lost 4 bases and J lost 0, with 14 bases in between. The CDR3 runs 16 residues. CDR3 residues: CASSPGGRSSYNEQFF. The CDR3 DNA reads as TGCGCCAGCAGCCCCGGCGGCCGGTCCTCCTACAATGAGCAGTTCTTC. The full variable domain, with the rest looked up from reference TRBV5-1 and TRBJ2-1, is KAGVTQTPRYLIKTRGQQVTLSCSPISGHRSVSWYQQTPGQGLQFLFEYFSETQRNKGNFPGRFSGRQFSNSRSEMNVSTLELGDSALYLCASSPGGRSSYNEQFFGPGTRLTVL.

This chain uses TRBV4-2 with TRBJ2-6; 11 positions match TRBD2. In germline, CDR1 is LGHNA, CDR2 YNFKEQ. V trimming: 5 bases; J trimming: 0 bases; junction bases outside the gene matches: 3. This CDR3 spans 17 amino acids. CDR3 nucleotide sequence: TGTGCCAGCAGCAGTAGCGGGGGGGCCTCTGGGGCCAACGTCCTGACTTTC. Translation gives CASSSSGGASGANVLTF.

The rearrangement joins TRBV7-3 to TRBJ2-7, with 11 bases lining up with TRBD2. V lost 4 bases, J lost 0 bases, and 8 bases stayed unmatched. Germline V gives CDR1 SGHTA, CDR2 FQGTGA. CDR3 length equals 17 residues. The CDR3 DNA sequence: TGTGCCAGCAGCTCCCGACTAGCGGGGCGAAGCTCCTACGAGCAGTACTTC. This gives the protein CASSSRLAGRSSYEQYF.

This chain links TRBV7-8 with TRBJ2-3; 7 nucleotides align to TRBD1. This CDR3 is 15 amino acids long. V shed 4 bases and J 3 bases; nucleotides not matched to a gene: 7. Germline V gene data show CDR1 as SGHVS and CDR2 as FQNEAQ. Here the CDR3 reads CASSSYRGATDTQYF. The CDR3 coding sequence is TGTGCCAGCAGCTCGTACAGGGGTGCGACAGATACGCAGTATTTT.

In this sample, this clonotype turned up many times. The V gene is TRBV7-9, the J gene TRBJ2-7, with 7 bases aligning to TRBD1. V shed 5 bases, J shed 2 bases, and the junction held 9 bases outside the gene matches. Germline values: CDR1 SEHNR, CDR2 FQNEAQ (reference sequence). The CDR3 extends over 15 amino acids. The chain's CDR3 is CASSALDRDTYEQYF. CDR3 nucleotide sequence: TGTGCCAGCAGCGCACTCGACAGGGACACCTACGAGCAGTACTTC.

This chain joins TRBV6-2 or TRBV6-3 and TRBJ2-1; D is uncertain. The germline V gene encodes CDR1 MNHEY and CDR2 SVGEGT. Trimming left V 5 bases short and J 7 bases short, with 15 bases between. CDR3 length: 14 amino acids. Here the CDR3 DNA reads TGTGCCAGCAGTCGCGGCCGCCTAGGGAATGAGCAGTTCTTC. Residues: CASSRGRLGNEQFF.

The chain uses TRBV7-6 and TRBJ2-3, with 7 bases that match TRBD1. This CDR3 has 15 residues. V trimming: 5 bases; J trimming: 0 bases; junction bases outside the gene matches: 5. The germline CDR1 and CDR2 sequences are SGHVS and FNYEAQ. The CDR3: CASSPGQSSTDTQYF. The DNA for the CDR3 is TGTGCCAGCAGCCCGGGACAGAGTAGCACAGATACGCAGTATTTT.

By share of the sample, this clonotype is large. The rearrangement joins TRBV15 to TRBJ2-2; D is unresolved. CDR1 LNHNV and CDR2 YYDKDF come from the germline V gene (reference sequence). With 0 bases removed from V and 4 bases from J, the gap between germline ends came to 9 bases. This CDR3 region has 15 residues. The CDR3 sequence is CATSREPMPTGELFF. In DNA form, the CDR3 reads TGTGCCACCAGCAGAGAACCCATGCCCACCGGGGAGCTGTTTTTT.

This clonotype counts as medium-sized. This chain connects TRBV19 to TRBJ2-1; 14 bases agree with TRBD2. This CDR3 has 18 amino acids. The V segment lost 3 bases and the J segment 3 bases; nucleotides outside the gene matches: 7. Germline V gene sequence: CDR1 LNHDA, CDR2 SQIVND (reference sequence). The CDR3 region has the DNA TGTGCCAGTAGTATGGGACTAGCGGGAGTAGTCTTCTACAATGAGCAGTTCTTC. Translated: CASSMGLAGVVFYNEQFF.

J is TRBJ2-7 and V is TRBV29-1, with D unclear. The V and J ends lost 1 base and 7 bases respectively, with 11 bases between them. Germline V lookup: CDR1 SQVTM, CDR2 ANQGSEA. The CDR3 runs to 12 residues. The DNA for the CDR3 is TGCAGCGTTGAAGGGTCAGGTCGGGAGCAGTACTTC. Protein sequence: CSVEGSGREQYF.

This chain links TRBV28 with TRBJ2-7, with D possibly matching TRBD1 (6 bases). The ends were cut back, 3 bases at V and 3 bases at J, with 12 bases in the middle. This CDR3 contains 14 residues. Looked up from germline, CDR1 is MDHEN and CDR2 is SYDVKM. CDR3 DNA: TGTGCCAGCAGTTTGGGGGCAGGACGCTACGAGCAGTACGTC. It codes for CASSLGAGRYEQYV.

The chain carries TRBV29-1 and TRBJ2-1; the match to TRBD2 covers 13 bases. The germline CDR1 and CDR2 sequences are SQVTM and ANQGSEA. The CDR3 loop spans 16 amino acids. Trimming cost V 3 bases and J 5 bases; bases outside gene matches: 7. The CDR3 loop is CSVDGLGLAGHNEQFF. The CDR3 DNA reads as TGCAGCGTTGACGGCTTGGGACTAGCGGGGCACAATGAGCAGTTCTTC.

The chain couples TRBV7-9 to TRBJ2-7, with D uncertain. The CDR3 is made up of 12 amino acids. Germline V gene data show CDR1 as SEHNR and CDR2 as FQNEAQ (reference sequence). Between the trimmed V and J ends, which lost 3 bases and 4 bases, there was a span of 7 bases. The CDR3 is CASSLTYYEQYF. As DNA, the CDR3 is TGTGCCAGCAGCTTGACTTATTACGAGCAGTACTTC.

The chain recombines TRBV11-1 with TRBJ1-1; no firm D call. The CDR3 contains 14 residues. Per the germline V gene, CDR1 is SGHAT and CDR2 is FQDESV (reference sequence). Trimming pared 3 bases from V and 1 base from J, leaving 9 bases between. For the CDR3, the DNA is TGTGCCAGCAGCTTTTCGGGAGGGAACACTGAAGCTTTCTTT. Amino acids: CASSFSGGNTEAFF.

This chain joins TRBV5-1 and TRBJ1-1; 9 positions agree with TRBD1. Germline values: CDR1 SGHRS, CDR2 YFSETQ. V dropped 4 bases and J dropped 4; count of bases not matched to a gene: 2. The CDR3 length is 13 residues. The CDR3 loop is CASSRGQGTEAFF. DNA of the CDR3: TGCGCCAGCAGCCGGGGACAGGGCACTGAAGCTTTCTTT. Variable domain in full (rest from reference TRBV5-1 and TRBJ1-1): KAGVTQTPRYLIKTRGQQVTLSCSPISGHRSVSWYQQTPGQGLQFLFEYFSETQRNKGNFPGRFSGRQFSNSRSEMNVSTLELGDSALYLCASSRGQGTEAFFGQGTRLTVV.

The sample holds one count of this clonotype. This chain connects TRBV5-1 to TRBJ2-5; the D is unclear. The V end was cut by 3 bases, the J end by 1 base, with 7 bases between. This CDR3 has 13 residues. CDR1 is SGHRS and CDR2 is YFSETQ in the germline V gene. The CDR3 coding sequence is TGCGCCAGCAGCTACTCGATCCAAGAGACCCAGTACTTC. It is translated as CASSYSIQETQYF.

In its sample, this clonotype was seen once. The gene calls are TRBV6-6 and TRBJ2-5; 8 bases line up with TRBD1. CDR1 and CDR2 (germline): MNHNY, SVGAGI (reference sequence). The CDR3 has 12 amino acids. V shed 5 bases, J shed 9 bases, and the junction held 5 bases outside the gene matches. As DNA, the CDR3 is TGTGCCAGCAGTGCAGGGGGCGGGTCCCAGTACTTC. Encoded protein: CASSAGGGSQYF.

By frequency in the sample, this clonotype is large (0.1 to 1%). V is TRBV30 and J is TRBJ1-2, with D possibly being TRBD1 (6 bases). This CDR3 is 14 amino acids long. Germline-derived CDR1 and CDR2 are GTSNPN and SVGIG (reference sequence). V was cut by 3 bases and J by 5 bases, with 16 bases left in between. The CDR3 nucleotides read TGTGCCTGGAGCCACCAGGGGTTCGGGTATGGCTACACCTTC. This codes for CAWSHQGFGYGYTF.

The genes are TRBV7-2 and TRBJ2-3; D not resolved. This CDR3 contains 13 residues. Per the germline V gene, CDR1 is SGHTA and CDR2 is FQGNSA. Trimming left V 6 bases short and J 7 bases short, with 14 bases between. The CDR3 coding sequence is TGTGCCAGCAGGGTGTCTTCCTCCCATACGCAGTATTTT. It is translated as CASRVSSSHTQYF. The whole variable domain, remainder taken from reference TRBV7-2 and TRBJ2-3, is GAGVSQSPSNKVTEKGKDVELRCDPISGHTALYWYRQSLGQGLEFLIYFQGNSAPDKSGLPSDRFSAERTGGSVSTLTIQRTQQEDSAVYLCASRVSSSHTQYFGPGTRLTVL.

This chain links TRBV4-2 with TRBJ2-7, with TRBD2 matching 9 bases. This CDR3 has 15 amino acids. V shed 0 bases, J shed 2 bases, and the junction held 2 bases outside the gene matches. CDR1 is LGHNA, CDR2 YNFKEQ, per germline. CDR3 DNA sequence: TGTGCCAGCAGCCAAGAGCGGGGGGGCCCCTACGAGCAGTACTTC. This encodes CASSQERGGPYEQYF.

The chain is built from TRBV20-1 and TRBJ2-5; D is unclear. Germline CDR1 is DFQATT and CDR2 is SNEGSKA (reference sequence). The V end lost 6 bases, the J end lost 5 bases, and 7 bases lay between the germline ends. The CDR3 has 10 residues. CDR3 bases: TGCAGTGCCGTGCAGGAGACCCAGTACTTC. Encoded protein: CSAVQETQYF.

This clonotype was seen once. This rearrangement joins TRBV7-9 to TRBJ2-1; D is perhaps TRBD2 (6 bases). The CDR3 contains 16 residues. Per the germline V gene, CDR1 is SEHNR and CDR2 is FQNEAQ (reference sequence). V lost 5 bases, J lost 9 bases, and 23 bases lay in between. In DNA, the CDR3 is TGTGCCAGCAGCCGGTGGAGGGCTACATCTGAAAGTGAGCAGTTCTTC. It translates to CASSRWRATSESEQFF.

This clonotype is labeled as medium-sized. The rearrangement joins TRBV5-4 to TRBJ1-2, with 7 bases fitting TRBD1. CDR3 length: 16 residues. Germline V lookup: CDR1 SGHNT, CDR2 YYREEE (reference sequence). After removal of 1 base from V and 7 bases from J, the junction contained 13 bases not matched to a gene. The chain's CDR3 is CASSLWPPEGAGGYTF. The CDR3 region has the DNA TGTGCCAGCAGCTTGTGGCCGCCGGAGGGGGCAGGTGGCTACACCTTC.